This TCR beta chain was identified in a study of spatial heterogeneity in lung cancer. The wider study: Alpha-chain sequences were detected in numbers that were consistently lower than beta-chain sequences.

Time point defined: sample taken at primary tumor resection. The authors sequenced whole RNA from tumor, nontumor lung or frozen PBMC without sorting. Donors were some 72 untreated early-stage non-small cell lung cancer patients. Trimming took 5 bases from V and 3 from J; bases not matched to a gene: 3. The germline CDR1 and CDR2 sequences are KGHSH and LQKENI. CDR3 length: 13 residues. This clonotype is termed medium-sized. The library was prepared for alpha chains; this beta chain is a stray read, so its frequency means little. All TCR cDNA molecules were individually tagged with a unique molecular identifier. Each CDR3 protein is one row after TCRdb ran MiXCR on the 5' RACE reads. The top ten clones hold approximately 22% of a sample with 5,000 or so distinct CDR3 sequences, about 16% of them seen once.

The clonotype comes from a male donor with early-stage non-small cell lung cancer. The chain combines TRBV18 with TRBJ1-2, with 7 bases lining up with TRBD1. Sequencing used normal lung tissue next to the tumor, obtained at surgery. The CDR3 DNA follows: TGTGCCAGCTCAGCCGGACAGGACTATGGCTACACCTTC. It specifies CASSAGQDYGYTF.